This passage covers 8 T cell receptor beta chains from one sample sequenced in a study of T cell responses to AZD1222 COVID-19 vaccine. The table came from immunoSEQ multiplex PCR; TCRdb's copy has only in-frame clones and leaves some out. The data hold 95,000 to 150,000 clones, with roughly 88% observed a single time. The specimen was peripheral blood, collected on day 0 of MenACWY control vaccination. The source of these receptors is an adult in good health.

V usage is TRBV3-1 (or the pseudogene TRBV3-2) and J usage is TRBJ1-1; 9 bases align to TRBD1. The CDR3 is made up of 12 amino acids. The ends lost 4 bases at V and 11 bases at J; junction bases unmatched: 5. The germline V gene has CDR1 LGHDT and CDR2 YNNKEL (reference sequence). CDR3 sequence (DNA): TGTGCCAGCAGCCTTAATGGACAGGGGGCTTTCTTT. Encoded protein: CASSLNGQGAFF.

The V call is TRBV7-2, the J call TRBJ2-3, with D tentatively TRBD2 (6 bases). With 3 bases removed from V and 8 bases from J, the gap between germline ends came to 15 bases. The CDR3 extends over 14 amino acids. CDR1 and CDR2 from the germline V gene are SGHTA and FQGNSA. The chain's CDR3 is CASSFGGGIGTQYF. CDR3 sequence (DNA): TGTGCCAGCAGCTTTGGTGGAGGGATCGGTACGCAGTATTTT.

The genes are TRBV7-9 and TRBJ2-3, with D perhaps matching TRBD2 (7 bases). V was clipped by 0 bases and J by 4 bases, with 20 bases between them. The germline CDR1 and CDR2 sequences are SEHNR and FQNEAQ (reference sequence). This CDR3 spans 18 amino acids. CDR3 nucleotide sequence: TGTGCCAGCAGCTTAGCGCCTTCGTGGGGGGGCCAGGCAGATACGCAGTATTTT. Protein product: CASSLAPSWGGQADTQYF.

The chain is built from TRBV6-5 and TRBJ2-3, with D possibly TRBD2 on 6 matching bases. Germline V gene sequence: CDR1 MNHEY, CDR2 SVGAGI. The V end was cut by 6 bases, the J end by 3 bases, with 16 bases between. The CDR3 totals 15 residues. Written as DNA, the CDR3 is TGTGCCAGCAGCGTCGGGGGTAGGGTAACAGATACGCAGTATTTT. The encoded protein is CASSVGGRVTDTQYF.

This chain connects TRBV9 to TRBJ2-5; 12 bases line up with TRBD2. CDR3 length: 16 residues. Germline assignment: CDR1 SGDLS and CDR2 YYNGEE. J lost 1 base, V lost 4 bases, and 5 bases had no gene match. The CDR3 DNA sequence: TGTGCCAGCAGCAAAGGACTAGCGGGAATCCAAGAGACCCAGTACTTC. Protein product: CASSKGLAGIQETQYF.

The V call is TRBV27, the J call TRBJ2-3; a weak D match, TRBD2 (6 bases). The CDR3 sequence is 14 residues long. Deletions cut 6 bases from V and 6 bases from J, with 16 bases between. The germline gives CDR1 MNHEY, CDR2 SMNVEV (reference sequence). The CDR3 nucleotides are TGTGCCAGCAGACGACTAGAGGGGCGGGATACGCAGTATTTT. Translation: CASRRLEGRDTQYF.

This rearrangement joins TRBV3-1 (or the pseudogene TRBV3-2) to TRBJ2-1, with D unresolved. Germline V gene lookup returns CDR1 LGHDT and CDR2 YNNKEL (reference sequence). V was trimmed by 1 base and J by 0 bases, leaving 10 bases between them. There are 16 residues in the CDR3. CDR3 sequence (DNA): TGTGCCAGCAGCCAAGCCGGTTCTAGCTCCTACAATGAGCAGTTCTTC. Protein sequence: CASSQAGSSSYNEQFF.

The V and J genes are TRBV28 and TRBJ2-3; tentatively, D is TRBD1 or TRBD2 (6 bases each). The CDR3 spans 13 residues. Trimming took off 1 base at V and 6 bases at J, with 8 bases between the two ends. Germline V lookup: CDR1 MDHEN, CDR2 SYDVKM. The CDR3 sequence is CASSLLGGDTQYF. Written as DNA, the CDR3 is TGTGCCAGCAGTTTATTAGGGGGGGATACGCAGTATTTT.